A single TCR beta chain is shown here with its context. Its antigen is not identified. The data were taken from a study of OX40 agonist ivuxolimab in advanced cancers. Overall study findings and caveats: More expanded clones were seen, on average, in CD8+ T cells than in CD4+. Patients who responded partially at 0.1-3.0 mg/kg showed clonal expansion ranking among the lowest.

The repertoire was sequenced with immunoSEQ multiplex PCR; TCRdb's copy has only in-frame clones and lacks some. Of fewer than 15,000 clones listed, roughly 80% are singletons. Material: CD4+ or CD8+ T cells sorted from blood, obtained in a trial of the OX40 agonist ivuxolimab. This TCR came from an adult with an advanced solid tumor such as melanoma, head and neck, liver or kidney cancer.

CDR3 nucleotides: TGTGCCAGCAGCTTAAGTGGCCCCACGGGGGCTTTCTTT. Amino acids: CASSLSGPTGAFF. This chain connects TRBV7-3 to TRBJ1-1; unclear D gene. The germline V gene encodes CDR1 SGHTA and CDR2 FQGTGA. The V end was cut by 1 base, the J end by 11 bases, with 14 bases between. There are 13 residues in the CDR3.